This T cell receptor beta chain was observed in a study of T cell repertoires in cytomegalovirus infection. Study in general: A matching HLA type, together with CMV infection, was signaled by public TCR beta signatures. Study-wide points: Summed public TCR beta family frequency identified CMV carriers bearing the relevant HLA. It was HLA-C-restricted CMV-specific TCR beta clonotypes that dominated the response ex vivo.

This clonotype was counted many times. Its antigen is not known. The germline CDR1 and CDR2 sequences are MDHEN and SYDVKM. This CDR3 contains 12 residues. The V gene lost 9 bases and the J gene lost 4 bases, with 10 bases spanning the gap. Via MiXCR, TCRdb re-called the reads, giving one row per CDR3 protein. The repertoire holds roughly 600,000 distinct CDR3 sequences, with 24% as singletons. This TCR came from a human donor in good health (CMV status not recorded). Some clones in this sample may be carry-over from other donors' samples. The sequencing input was CD8+ T cells from PBMCs. V is TRBV28 and J is TRBJ2-1; no reliable D call. CDR3 in amino acids: CASSFAYNEQFF. Written as DNA, the CDR3 is TGTGCCAGTAGCTTCGCGTACAATGAGCAGTTCTTC.